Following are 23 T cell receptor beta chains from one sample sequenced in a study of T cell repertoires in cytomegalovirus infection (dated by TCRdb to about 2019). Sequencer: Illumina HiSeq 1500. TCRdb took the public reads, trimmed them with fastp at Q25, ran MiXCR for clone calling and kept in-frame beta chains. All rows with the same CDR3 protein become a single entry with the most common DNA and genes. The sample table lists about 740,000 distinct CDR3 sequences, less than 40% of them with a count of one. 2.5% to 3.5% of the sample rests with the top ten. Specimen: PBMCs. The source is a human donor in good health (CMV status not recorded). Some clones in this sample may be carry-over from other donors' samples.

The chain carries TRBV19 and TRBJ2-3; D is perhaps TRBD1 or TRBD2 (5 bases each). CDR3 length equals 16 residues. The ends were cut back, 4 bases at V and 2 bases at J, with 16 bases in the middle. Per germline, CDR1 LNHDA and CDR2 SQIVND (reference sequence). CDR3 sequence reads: CASSNFQGRATDTQYF. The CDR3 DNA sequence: TGTGCCAGTAGTAACTTCCAGGGACGGGCCACAGATACGCAGTATTTT.

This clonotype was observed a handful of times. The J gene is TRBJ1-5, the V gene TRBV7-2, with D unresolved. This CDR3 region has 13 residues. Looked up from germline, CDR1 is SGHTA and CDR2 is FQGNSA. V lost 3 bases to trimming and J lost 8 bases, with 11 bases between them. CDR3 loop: CASSLYWAEPQHF. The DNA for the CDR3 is TGTGCCAGCAGCTTGTACTGGGCAGAGCCCCAGCATTTT.

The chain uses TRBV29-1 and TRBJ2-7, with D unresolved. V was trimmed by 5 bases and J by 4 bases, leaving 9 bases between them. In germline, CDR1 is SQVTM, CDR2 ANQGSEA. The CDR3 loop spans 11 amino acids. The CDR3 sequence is CSVLGTYEQYF. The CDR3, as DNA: TGCAGCGTTTTGGGCACGTACGAGCAGTACTTC.

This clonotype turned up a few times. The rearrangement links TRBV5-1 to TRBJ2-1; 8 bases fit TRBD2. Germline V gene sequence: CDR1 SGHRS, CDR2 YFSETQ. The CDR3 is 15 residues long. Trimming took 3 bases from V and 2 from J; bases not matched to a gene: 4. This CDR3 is CASSSGTRPYNEQFF. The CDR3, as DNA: TGCGCCAGCAGCTCGGGGACTAGGCCCTACAATGAGCAGTTCTTC.

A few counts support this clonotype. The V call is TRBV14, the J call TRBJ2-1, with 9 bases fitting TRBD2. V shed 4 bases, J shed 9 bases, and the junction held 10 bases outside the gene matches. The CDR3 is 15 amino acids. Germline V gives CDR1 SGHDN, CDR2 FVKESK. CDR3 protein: CASSPQRGALGEQFF. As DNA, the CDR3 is TGTGCCAGCAGCCCTCAGCGGGGGGCATTGGGTGAGCAGTTCTTC.

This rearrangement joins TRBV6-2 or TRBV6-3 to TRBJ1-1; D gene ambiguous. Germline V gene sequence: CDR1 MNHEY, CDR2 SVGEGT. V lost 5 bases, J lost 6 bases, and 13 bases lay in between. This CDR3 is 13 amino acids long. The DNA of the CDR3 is TGTGCCAGCAGTGAATATTTCGCTGCTGAAGCTTTCTTT. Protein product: CASSEYFAAEAFF.

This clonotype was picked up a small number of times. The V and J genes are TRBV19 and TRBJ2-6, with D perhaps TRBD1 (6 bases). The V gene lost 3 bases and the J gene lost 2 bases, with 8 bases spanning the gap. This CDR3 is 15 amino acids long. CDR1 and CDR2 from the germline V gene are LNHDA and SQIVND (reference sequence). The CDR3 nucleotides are TGTGCCAGTAGTATTAGGACAGCTGGGGCCAACGTCCTGACTTTC. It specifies CASSIRTAGANVLTF.

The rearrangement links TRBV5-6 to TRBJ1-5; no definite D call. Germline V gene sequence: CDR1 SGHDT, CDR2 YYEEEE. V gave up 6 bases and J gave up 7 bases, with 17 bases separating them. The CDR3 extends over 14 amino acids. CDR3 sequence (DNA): TGTGCCAGCACCCGGGGAACAGTAGGGCAGCCCCAGCATTTT. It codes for CASTRGTVGQPQHF.

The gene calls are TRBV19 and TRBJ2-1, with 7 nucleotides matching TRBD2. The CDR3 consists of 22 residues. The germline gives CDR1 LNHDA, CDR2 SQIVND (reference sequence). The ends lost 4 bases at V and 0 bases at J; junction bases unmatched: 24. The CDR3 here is CASSSSGLKRRESGSSYNEQFF. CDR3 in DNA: TGTGCCAGTAGTAGTAGTGGGTTGAAGCGGCGGGAGTCGGGTAGCTCCTACAATGAGCAGTTCTTC.

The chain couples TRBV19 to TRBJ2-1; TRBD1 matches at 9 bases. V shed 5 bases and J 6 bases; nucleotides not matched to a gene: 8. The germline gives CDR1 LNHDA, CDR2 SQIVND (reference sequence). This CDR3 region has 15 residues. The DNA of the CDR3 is TGTGCCAGTAGTGACCGCCCGGGACAGGGCAATGAGCAGTTCTTC. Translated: CASSDRPGQGNEQFF.

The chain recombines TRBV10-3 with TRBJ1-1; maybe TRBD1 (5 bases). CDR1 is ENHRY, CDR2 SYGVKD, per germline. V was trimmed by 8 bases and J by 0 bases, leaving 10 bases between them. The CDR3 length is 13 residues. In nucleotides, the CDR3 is TGTGCCATCGGGGGGTTATTGAACACTGAAGCTTTCTTT. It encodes CAIGGLLNTEAFF.

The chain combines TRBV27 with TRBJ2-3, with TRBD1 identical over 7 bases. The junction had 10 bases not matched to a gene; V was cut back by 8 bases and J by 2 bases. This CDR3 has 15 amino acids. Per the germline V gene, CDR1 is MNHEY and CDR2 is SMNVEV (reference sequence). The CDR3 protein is CASCPGQAYTDTQYF. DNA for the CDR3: TGTGCCAGCTGCCCCGGACAGGCTTACACAGATACGCAGTATTTT.

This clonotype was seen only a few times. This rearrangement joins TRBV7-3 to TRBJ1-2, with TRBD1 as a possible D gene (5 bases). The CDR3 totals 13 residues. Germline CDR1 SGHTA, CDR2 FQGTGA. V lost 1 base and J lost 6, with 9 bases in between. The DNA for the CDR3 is TGTGCCAGCAGCTTAAATGTGGGGGATGGCTACACCTTC. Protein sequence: CASSLNVGDGYTF.

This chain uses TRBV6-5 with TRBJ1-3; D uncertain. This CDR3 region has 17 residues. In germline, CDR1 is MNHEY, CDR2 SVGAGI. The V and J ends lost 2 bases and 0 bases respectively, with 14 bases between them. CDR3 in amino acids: CASSYTRPTSSGNTIYF. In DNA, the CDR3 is TGTGCCAGCAGTTACACCCGCCCGACAAGCTCTGGAAACACCATATATTTT.

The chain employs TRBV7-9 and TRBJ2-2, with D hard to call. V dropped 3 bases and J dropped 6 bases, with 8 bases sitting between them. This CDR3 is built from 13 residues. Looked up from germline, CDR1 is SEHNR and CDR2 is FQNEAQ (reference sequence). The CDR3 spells CASSFVLAGELFF. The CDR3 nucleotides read TGTGCCAGCAGCTTTGTTCTAGCCGGGGAGCTGTTTTTT.

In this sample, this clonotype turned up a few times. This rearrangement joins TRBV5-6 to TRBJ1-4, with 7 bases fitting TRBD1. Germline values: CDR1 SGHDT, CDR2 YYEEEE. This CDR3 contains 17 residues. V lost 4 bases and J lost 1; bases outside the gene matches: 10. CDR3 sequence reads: CASSLDRELRTNEKLFF. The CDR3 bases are TGTGCCAGCAGCCTCGACAGGGAACTTCGAACTAATGAAAAACTGTTTTTT.

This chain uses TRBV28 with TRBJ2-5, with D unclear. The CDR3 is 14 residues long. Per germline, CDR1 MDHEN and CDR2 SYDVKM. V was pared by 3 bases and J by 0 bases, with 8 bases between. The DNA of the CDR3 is TGTGCCAGCAGTTTTATCCTTTACCAAGAGACCCAGTACTTC. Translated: CASSFILYQETQYF.

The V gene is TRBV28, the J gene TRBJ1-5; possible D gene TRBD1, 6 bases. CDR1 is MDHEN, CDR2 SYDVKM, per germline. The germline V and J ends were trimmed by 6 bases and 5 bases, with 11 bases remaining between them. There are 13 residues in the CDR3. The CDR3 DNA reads TGTGCCAGCAGGACACAGGGTGATCAGCCCCAGCATTTT. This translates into CASRTQGDQPQHF.

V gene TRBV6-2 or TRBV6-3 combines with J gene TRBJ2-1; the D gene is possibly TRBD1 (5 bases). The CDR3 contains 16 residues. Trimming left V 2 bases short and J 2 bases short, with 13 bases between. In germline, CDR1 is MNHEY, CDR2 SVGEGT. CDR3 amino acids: CASSYGARFPYNEQFF. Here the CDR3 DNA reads TGTGCCAGCAGTTACGGGGCGAGGTTCCCCTACAATGAGCAGTTCTTC.

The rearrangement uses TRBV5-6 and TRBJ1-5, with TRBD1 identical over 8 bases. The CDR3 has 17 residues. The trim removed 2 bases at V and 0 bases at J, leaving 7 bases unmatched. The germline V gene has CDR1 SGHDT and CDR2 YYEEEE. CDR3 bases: TGTGCCAGCAGCTTCAGCAGGGGGCCCTATAGCAATCAGCCCCAGCATTTT. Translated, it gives CASSFSRGPYSNQPQHF.

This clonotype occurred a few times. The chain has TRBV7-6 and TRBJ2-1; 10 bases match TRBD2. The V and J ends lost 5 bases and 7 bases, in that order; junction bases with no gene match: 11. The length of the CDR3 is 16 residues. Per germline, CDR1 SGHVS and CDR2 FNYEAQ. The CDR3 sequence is CASSPSLAGVRNEQFF. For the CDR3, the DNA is TGTGCCAGCAGCCCCTCTCTAGCGGGAGTTCGTAATGAGCAGTTCTTC.

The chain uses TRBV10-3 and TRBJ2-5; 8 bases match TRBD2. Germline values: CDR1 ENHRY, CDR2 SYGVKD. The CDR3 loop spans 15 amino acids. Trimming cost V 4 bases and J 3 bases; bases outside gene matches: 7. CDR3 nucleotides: TGTGCCATCAGTGCAAACCGGGGGGGAAAAGAGACCCAGTACTTC. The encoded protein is CAISANRGGKETQYF.

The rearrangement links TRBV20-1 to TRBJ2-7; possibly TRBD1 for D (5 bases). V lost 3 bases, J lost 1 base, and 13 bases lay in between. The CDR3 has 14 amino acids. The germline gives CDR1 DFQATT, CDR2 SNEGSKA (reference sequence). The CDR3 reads CSASLSGISYEQYF. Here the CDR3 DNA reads TGCAGTGCTAGTTTGTCAGGGATTTCCTACGAGCAGTACTTC.